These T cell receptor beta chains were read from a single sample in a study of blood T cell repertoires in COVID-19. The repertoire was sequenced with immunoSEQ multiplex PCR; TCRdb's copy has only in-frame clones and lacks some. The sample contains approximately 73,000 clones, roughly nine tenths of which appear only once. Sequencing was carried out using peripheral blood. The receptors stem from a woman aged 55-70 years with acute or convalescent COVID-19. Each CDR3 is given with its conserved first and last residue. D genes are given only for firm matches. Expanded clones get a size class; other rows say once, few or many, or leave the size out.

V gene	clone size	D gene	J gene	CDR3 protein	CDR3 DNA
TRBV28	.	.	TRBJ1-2	CASSFGAYGYTF	TGTGCCAGCAGTTTTGGAGCATATGGCTACACCTTC
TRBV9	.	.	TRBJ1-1	CASSDRYWSEAFF	TGTGCCAGCAGCGACCGGTATTGGTCTGAAGCTTTCTTT
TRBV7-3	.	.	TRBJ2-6	CASSPGNGANVLTF	TGTGCCAGCAGCCCAGGCAACGGGGCCAACGTCCTGACTTTC
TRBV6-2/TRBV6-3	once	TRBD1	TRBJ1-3	CASSGQGLNTIYF	TGTGCCAGCAGCGGACAGGGACTAAACACCATATATTTT
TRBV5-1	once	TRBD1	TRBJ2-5	CASSLTGEETQYF	TGCGCCAGCAGCTTGACAGGGGAAGAGACCCAGTACTTC
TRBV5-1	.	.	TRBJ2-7	CASSLGRLKGEQYF	TGCGCCAGCAGCTTGGGGAGACTCAAAGGCGAGCAGTACTTC
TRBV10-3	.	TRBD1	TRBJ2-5	CAIWDRGMETQYF	TGTGCCATCTGGGACAGGGGGATGGAGACCCAGTACTTC
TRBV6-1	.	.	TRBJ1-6	CASSEGGRAIISPLHF	TGTGCCAGCAGTGAAGGGGGCCGGGCAATAATTTCACCCCTCCACTTT
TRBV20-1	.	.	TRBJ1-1	CSASRTGGTEAFF	TGCAGTGCTAGTCGTACGGGGGGAACTGAAGCTTTCTTT
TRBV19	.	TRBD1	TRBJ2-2	CASSPPDRPGLFF	TGTGCCAGTAGTCCCCCGGACAGGCCTGGGCTGTTTTTT
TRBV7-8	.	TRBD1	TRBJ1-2	CASSSHYRGLPANYGYTF	TGTGCCAGCAGCTCCCATTACAGGGGCCTACCTGCTAACTATGGCTACACCTTC
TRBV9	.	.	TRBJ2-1	CASSVGNSNNEQFF	TGTGCCAGCAGCGTAGGTAACTCCAACAATGAGCAGTTCTTC
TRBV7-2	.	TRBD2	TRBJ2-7	CASSGGPIFEQYF	TGTGCCAGTAGCGGGGGCCCTATTTTCGAGCAGTACTTC
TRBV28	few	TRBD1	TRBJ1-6	CASSTPGGLGSPLHF	TGTGCCAGCAGCACCCCAGGGGGCTTGGGATCACCCCTCCACTTT
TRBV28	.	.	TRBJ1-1	CASSSGQTMNTEAFF	TGTGCCAGCAGTTCGGGACAAACCATGAACACTGAAGCTTTCTTT
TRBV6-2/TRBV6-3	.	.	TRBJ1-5	CASSQMGVQPQHF	TGTGCCAGCAGCCAAATGGGAGTACAGCCCCAGCATTTT